The clone carrying this T cell receptor (beta chain) came up once. Its antigen is still unknown. This CDR3 comprises 12 residues. V shed 5 bases and J shed 4 bases, with 8 bases lying between them. Germline V gene lookup returns CDR1 SGHAT and CDR2 FQNNGV. The sample originates from a study of T cell responses to AZD1222 COVID-19 vaccine. Notes on the study in general: Reportedly, nearly half the spike-specific TCRs target unmutated variant regions.

Clones were sequenced by immunoSEQ multiplex PCR, and TCRdb holds only the in-frame ones, with some missing. The profile shows roughly 200,000 clones, approximately 93% of them singletons. The receptor comes from an adult who received the AZD1222 COVID-19 vaccine. Sequencing used peripheral blood, obtained 28 days after the second AZD1222 dose. The chain links TRBV11-2 to TRBJ1-2, with D uncertain. CDR3 in amino acids: CASSLLAYGYTF. The CDR3 DNA reads as TGTGCCAGCAGCCTTTTGGCCTATGGCTACACCTTC.